Shown below are 20 T cell receptor beta chains from a single sample sequenced in a study of T cell repertoires in aging, cancer and after chemotherapy. A mixed TRB-A/B primer pool amplified rearranged TRB by multiplex touch-down PCR. TCRdb fed the multiplex PCR reads into MiXCR, producing one record per CDR3 protein. The profile covers 2,500 to 3,000 distinct CDR3 sequences, with about 50% appearing a single time and about 37% taken by the ten largest. The template was genomic DNA from peripheral blood, not RNA. The sequencing input was blood. All receptors derive from a human donor with a solid tumor.

This rearrangement joins TRBV30 to TRBJ1-1; 7 positions agree with TRBD1. Germline V gene sequence: CDR1 GTSNPN, CDR2 SVGIG (reference sequence). CDR3 size: 13 residues. J gave up 6 bases and V 4 bases, and 8 bases lay outside the gene matches. CDR3 protein: CAWTRQGWAEAFF. The CDR3 DNA reads as TGTGCCTGGACTAGACAGGGTTGGGCTGAAGCTTTCTTT.

V is TRBV12-3 or TRBV12-4 and J is TRBJ2-7; no reliable D call. This CDR3 has 13 residues. The V end was cut by 5 bases, the J end by 0 bases, with 8 bases between. CDR3 nucleotides: TGTGCCAGCAGTAGAACAGTCTCCTACGAGCAGTACTTC. Protein: CASSRTVSYEQYF.

The V gene is TRBV6-6, the J gene TRBJ2-3; possibly TRBD1 for D (6 bases). The ends were cut back, 0 bases at V and 2 bases at J, with 12 bases in the middle. The CDR3 runs to 16 residues. Germline lookup yields CDR1 MNHNY and CDR2 SVGAGI (reference sequence). The CDR3 here is CASSYSPGDLTDTQYF. CDR3 DNA sequence: TGTGCCAGCAGTTACTCGCCAGGGGATCTCACAGATACGCAGTATTTT.

The table lists this clonotype with a few counts. The chain couples TRBV12-3 or TRBV12-4 to TRBJ1-4; tentatively, D is TRBD1 (6 bases). V lost 4 bases and J lost 7, with 16 bases in between. CDR3 length equals 15 residues. CDR3 sequence (DNA): TGTGCCAGCAGTTCGACACAGGGAGGCGGTGAAAAACTGTTTTTT. It codes for CASSSTQGGGEKLFF.

The chain recombines TRBV6-6 with TRBJ2-7; D not resolved. The CDR3 length is 11 residues. The V end was cut by 5 bases, the J end by 6 bases, with 8 bases between. CDR1 is MNHNY and CDR2 is SVGAGI in the germline V gene (reference sequence). The CDR3 loop reads CASSPRSEQYF. In DNA form, the CDR3 reads TGTGCCAGCAGTCCCCGGTCCGAGCAGTACTTC.

This rearrangement joins TRBV19 to TRBJ2-2; D gene unclear. Germline V gene sequence: CDR1 LNHDA, CDR2 SQIVND (reference sequence). The V gene lost 3 bases and the J gene lost 4 bases, with 15 bases spanning the gap. This CDR3 region has 16 residues. The CDR3 nucleotides are TGTGCCAGTAGTATTCGCCACCTCATGCGCACCGGGGAGCTGTTTTTT. Translating gives CASSIRHLMRTGELFF.

The chain uses TRBV5-6 and TRBJ2-7; 7 bases are shared with TRBD1. Germline V gene sequence: CDR1 SGHDT, CDR2 YYEEEE. J lost 2 bases, V lost 5 bases, and 34 bases had no gene match. This CDR3 region has 23 residues. In nucleotides, the CDR3 is TGTGCCAGCAGTCGGCGCACCGGGACAGACCACCGGTACTCTACCTTCCTGGCCTACGAGCAGTACTTC. The encoded protein is CASSRRTGTDHRYSTFLAYEQYF.

This clonotype was recorded a few times. In DNA, the CDR3 is TGTGCCAGCACCGACAATACCTACGAGCAGTACTTC. Translating gives CASTDNTYEQYF. The rearrangement uses TRBV6-5 and TRBJ2-7, with unresolved D. The CDR3 spans 12 residues. V lost 7 bases and J lost 2, with 9 bases in between. Germline CDR1 reads MNHEY; CDR2 reads SVGAGI.

This chain connects TRBV28 to TRBJ2-3, with TRBD2 identical over 9 bases. V lost 7 bases to trimming and J lost 6 bases; unmatched junction nucleotides: 11. The V gene's germline CDR1 is MDHEN and CDR2 SYDVKM. The CDR3 contains 15 residues. The chain's CDR3 is CASTPFLAGTDTQYF. CDR3 nucleotide sequence: TGTGCCAGCACCCCCTTCCTAGCGGGAACGGATACGCAGTATTTT.

The CDR3 sequence: CASSYALDRGGAEQYF. Here the CDR3 DNA reads TGTGCCAGCAGTTACGCATTGGATAGGGGAGGCGCCGAGCAGTACTTC. The V and J genes are TRBV6-5 and TRBJ2-7, with D possibly matching TRBD2 (6 bases). CDR1 and CDR2 from the germline V gene are MNHEY and SVGAGI. The CDR3 length is 16 residues. V lost 2 bases and J 6 bases, leaving 20 bases between the germline ends.

The chain combines TRBV20-1 with TRBJ2-1; TRBD2 matches at 11 bases. This CDR3 has 14 amino acids. After removal of 5 bases from V and 5 bases from J, the junction contained 5 bases not matched to a gene. Germline V gives CDR1 DFQATT, CDR2 SNEGSKA (reference sequence). For the CDR3, the DNA is TGCAGTGCTGGGGGGACTAGCGGAAACAATGAGCAGTTCTTC. Its translation: CSAGGTSGNNEQFF.

The chain has TRBV6-2 or TRBV6-3 and TRBJ2-7; D could derive from TRBD1 or TRBD2 (5 bases each). From germline, CDR1 is MNHEY and CDR2 SVGEGT. V lost 6 bases to trimming and J lost 3 bases, with 18 bases between them. The CDR3 consists of 15 residues. Here the CDR3 reads CASSTRRDGFYEQYF. The CDR3 DNA reads as TGTGCCAGCAGCACACGCCGGGACGGCTTCTACGAGCAGTACTTC.

This clonotype has only a few counts. The chain links TRBV19 to TRBJ2-2; 7 bases line up with TRBD1. The CDR3 is 13 amino acids. Germline-derived CDR1 and CDR2 are LNHDA and SQIVND (reference sequence). Unmatched junction bases numbered 2, after V lost 5 bases and J lost 5 bases. The CDR3 DNA follows: TGTGCCAGTAGTCAACAGGGGACCGGGGAGCTGTTTTTT. As protein: CASSQQGTGELFF.

V and J are TRBV7-2 and TRBJ2-5; TRBD1 aligns across 9 bases. J was trimmed by 4 bases and V by 5 bases; bases with no gene match: 5. CDR1 is SGHTA, CDR2 FQGNSA, per germline. This CDR3 comprises 14 residues. CDR3 region: CASSRDRGLETQYF. For the CDR3, the DNA is TGTGCCAGCAGCCGCGACAGGGGGTTAGAGACCCAGTACTTC.

Sample share makes this clonotype hyperexpanded (1% or more). This sequence joins TRBV27 and TRBJ1-5, with D perhaps TRBD1 (5 bases). CDR3 length: 15 amino acids. Germline V gives CDR1 MNHEY, CDR2 SMNVEV (reference sequence). The germline V and J ends were trimmed by 3 bases and 0 bases, with 9 bases remaining between them. In DNA form, the CDR3 reads TGTGCCAGCAGTTTTGGGGGGGGTAGCAATCAGCCCCAGCATTTT. Translated: CASSFGGGSNQPQHF.

This rearrangement joins TRBV27 to TRBJ1-1; no firm D call. V lost 4 bases, J lost 0 bases, and 6 bases lay in between. Germline CDR1 MNHEY, CDR2 SMNVEV (reference sequence). The CDR3 spans 13 residues. The CDR3 region is CASSYRMNTEAFF. The CDR3 DNA sequence: TGTGCCAGCAGTTATCGGATGAACACTGAAGCTTTCTTT.

The table lists this clonotype with a few counts. V is TRBV30 and J is TRBJ2-1; maybe TRBD1 (6 bases). Germline V CDR1 and CDR2: GTSNPN, SVGIG (reference sequence). This CDR3 region has 12 residues. Trimming took 2 bases from V and 10 from J, leaving 12 bases between them. CDR3 DNA sequence: TGTGCCTGGAGTTACAGGGACCGGGAGCAGTTCTTC. This sequence encodes CAWSYRDREQFF.

V usage is TRBV5-6 and J usage is TRBJ2-2, with a possible D match to TRBD1 (6 bases). The CDR3 covers 15 residues. V lost 4 bases, J lost 5 bases, and 15 bases lay in between. Germline CDR1 and CDR2: SGHDT and YYEEEE. CDR3 loop: CASSPAQGWTGELFF. CDR3 nucleotides: TGTGCCAGCAGCCCGGCACAGGGTTGGACCGGGGAGCTGTTTTTT.

Comment on this clonotype: The junction and the germline gene differ at one end; a read error may be behind it. The V gene is TRBV5-1, the J gene TRBJ2-1; 8 bases are shared with TRBD2. The CDR3 length is 15 residues. Per the germline V gene, CDR1 is SGHRS and CDR2 is YFSETQ. CDR3 sequence (DNA): TGTGCCAGCAGCGTCCGACGGGGGGGTTACAATGAGCAGTTCTTC. It translates to CASSVRRGGYNEQFF. The full variable domain, with the rest looked up from reference TRBV5-1 and TRBJ2-1, is KAGVTQTPRYLIKTRGQQVTLSCSPISGHRSVSWYQQTPGQGLQFLFEYFSETQRNKGNFPGRFSGRQFSNSRSEMNVSTLELGDSALYLCASSVRRGGYNEQFFGPGTRLTVL.

This clonotype turned up a few times. This chain links TRBV7-2 with TRBJ2-3; 11 bases fit TRBD2. Germline assignment: CDR1 SGHTA and CDR2 FQGNSA. With V trimmed by 8 bases and J by 0 bases, 7 bases remained unmatched. The CDR3 is 16 amino acids. CDR3 amino acids: CASGTSGLASTDTQYF. The CDR3 nucleotides are TGTGCCAGCGGGACTAGCGGTCTGGCTAGCACAGATACGCAGTATTTT. Full variable domain (outside the CDR3, taken from reference TRBV7-2 and TRBJ2-3): GAGVSQSPSNKVTEKGKDVELRCDPISGHTALYWYRQSLGQGLEFLIYFQGNSAPDKSGLPSDRFSAERTGGSVSTLTIQRTQQEDSAVYLCASGTSGLASTDTQYFGPGTRLTVL.